Shown below are 9 T cell receptor beta chains from a single sample sequenced in a study of cytomegalovirus exposure and HLA in healthy donors. The repertoire was sequenced with immunoSEQ multiplex PCR; TCRdb's copy has only in-frame clones and lacks some. The sample records around 200,000 clones, about 80% being singletons. The sequencing input was PBMCs. The origin of the receptors is a woman aged 18-29 years in good health and CMV-seropositive.

The chain couples TRBV5-6 to TRBJ2-1; 7 bases line up with TRBD2. V lost 2 bases, J lost 5 bases, and 7 bases stayed unmatched. Looked up from germline, CDR1 is SGHDT and CDR2 is YYEEEE. The CDR3 contains 15 residues. The CDR3, as DNA: TGTGCCAGCAGCTTCGGGGGGATCGTCGACAATGAGCAGTTCTTC. As protein: CASSFGGIVDNEQFF. Full variable domain (outside the CDR3, taken from reference TRBV5-6 and TRBJ2-1): DAGVTQSPTHLIKTRGQQVTLRCSPKSGHDTVSWYQQALGQGPQFIFQYYEEEERQRGNFPDRFSGHQFPNYSSELNVNALLLGDSALYLCASSFGGIVDNEQFFGPGTRLTVL.

This rearrangement joins TRBV12-5 to TRBJ1-1; maybe TRBD1 (5 bases). The V end lost 10 bases, the J end lost 5 bases, and 8 bases lay between the germline ends. The length of the CDR3 is 10 residues. From germline, CDR1 is LGHNT and CDR2 FRNRAP. The CDR3: CATQGTEAFF. As DNA, the CDR3 is TGTGCTACCCAGGGTACTGAAGCTTTCTTT. Full variable domain (remainder filled in from reference TRBV12-5 and TRBJ1-1): DARVTQTPRHKVTEMGQEVTMRCQPILGHNTVFWYRQTMMQGLELLAYFRNRAPLDDSGMPKDRFSAEMPDATLATLKIQPSEPRDSAVYFCATQGTEAFFGQGTRLTVV.

The chain combines TRBV5-6 with TRBJ2-7; no clear D. From germline, CDR1 is SGHDT and CDR2 YYEEEE. This CDR3 has 13 amino acids. Trimming left V 2 bases short and J 2 bases short, with 8 bases between. The CDR3 sequence: CASSFEAAYEQYF. Here the CDR3 DNA reads TGTGCCAGCAGCTTCGAGGCCGCCTACGAGCAGTACTTC.

This chain connects TRBV19 to TRBJ2-3; possible D gene TRBD2, 5 bases. V lost 4 bases and J lost 2, with 16 bases in between. The germline gives CDR1 LNHDA, CDR2 SQIVND (reference sequence). This CDR3 contains 16 residues. The CDR3 DNA reads as TGTGCCAGTAGTACCCGAAGGACTTCCGTCACAGATACGCAGTATTTT. As protein: CASSTRRTSVTDTQYF. Using reference TRBV19 and TRBJ2-3 for the parts outside the CDR3, the full variable domain is DGGITQSPKYLFRKEGQNVTLSCEQNLNHDAMYWYRQDPGQGLRLIYYSQIVNDFQKGDIAEGYSVSREKKESFPLTVTSAQKNPTAFYLCASSTRRTSVTDTQYFGPGTRLTVL.

The V and J genes are TRBV4-3 and TRBJ2-3, with 7 bases fitting TRBD2. This CDR3 is 17 amino acids long. Losses at the gene ends were 3 bases for V and 4 bases for J; bases not matched to a gene: 13. From germline, CDR1 is LGHNA and CDR2 YSLEER. The CDR3 loop reads CASSQKRGLNLADTQYF. CDR3 bases: TGCGCCAGCAGCCAGAAGCGGGGTTTGAATTTAGCAGATACGCAGTATTTT.

This clone was counted between two and nine times. CDR3 bases: TGTGCCAGCAGCTTGGGGACTAGCGGATACTACGAGCAGTACTTC. This gives the protein CASSLGTSGYYEQYF. This rearrangement joins TRBV7-2 to TRBJ2-7, with 11 bases aligning to TRBD2. CDR1 SGHTA and CDR2 FQGNSA come from the germline V gene. V lost 3 bases, J lost 3 bases, and 4 bases stayed unmatched. The CDR3 covers 15 residues.

The V gene is TRBV11-2, the J gene TRBJ2-1, with TRBD2 identical over 8 bases. Germline CDR1 reads SGHAT; CDR2 reads FQNNGV. The CDR3 totals 16 residues. V lost 5 bases to trimming and J lost 8 bases; unmatched junction nucleotides: 14. CDR3 in DNA: TGTGCCAGCAGCATACGCGGGGGGCGCGGGCTTTATGAGCAGTTCTTC. Protein: CASSIRGGRGLYEQFF.

The chain is built from TRBV5-8 and TRBJ1-2; 9 nucleotides agree with TRBD1. V was clipped by 4 bases and J by 7 bases; unmatched bases: 8. The CDR3 loop spans 14 amino acids. Germline CDR1 and CDR2: SGHTS and YDEGEE. CDR3 DNA sequence: TGTGCCAGCAGCACTCGAACAGGGGGCTCTGGCTACACCTTC. Amino acids: CASSTRTGGSGYTF.

This clone was counted between two and nine times. The same CDR3 can be traced to other DNA sequences in this sample. CDR3 bases: TGCGCCAGCAGCTTGGGGCAGTCTAATTCACCCCTCCACTTT. It yields the protein CASSLGQSNSPLHF. The chain joins TRBV5-1 to TRBJ1-6; no clear D gene. Looked up from germline, CDR1 is SGHRS and CDR2 is YFSETQ. This CDR3 has 14 residues. Trimming stripped 0 bases from V and 6 bases from J, with 7 bases between.